This T cell receptor beta chain appears in the sequencing data of a study of OX40 agonist ivuxolimab in advanced cancers. Overall study: Antecedent anti-PD-1, anti-PD-L1 or anti-CTLA-4 therapy was permissible, with under 50% having received some. The study's findings and limits: Normalized expansion of T-cell clones was also low for some nonresponders.

Measured with immunoSEQ multiplex PCR; TCRdb has only the in-frame clones, and not every one. The sample comprises about 83,000 clones, approximately 91% of which are singletons, and around 0.71% rests with the top ten. V was pared by 6 bases and J by 1 base, with 4 bases between. The CDR3 runs to 11 residues. CDR1 is SNHLY and CDR2 is FYNNEI in the germline V gene. A note on this clone: Its antigen is not known. Distinct nucleotide sequences in the sample also encode this CDR3.

The sequencing used CD4+ or CD8+ T cells sorted from blood, collected in a trial of the OX40 agonist ivuxolimab. This receptor was identified in an adult with an advanced solid tumor such as melanoma, head and neck, liver or kidney cancer. This chain connects TRBV2 to TRBJ2-7; unclear D gene. CDR3 amino acids: CASSLSYEQYF. In nucleotides, the CDR3 is TGTGCCAGCAGCCTATCCTACGAGCAGTACTTC.